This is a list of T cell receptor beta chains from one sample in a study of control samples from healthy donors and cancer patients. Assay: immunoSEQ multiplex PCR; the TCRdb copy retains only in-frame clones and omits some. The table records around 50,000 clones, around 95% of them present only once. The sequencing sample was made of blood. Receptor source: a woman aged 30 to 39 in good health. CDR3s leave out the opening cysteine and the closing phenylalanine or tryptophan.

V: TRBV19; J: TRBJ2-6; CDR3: ASRRRTGPRGANVLT
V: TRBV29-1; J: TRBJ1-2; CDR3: SVELPGEGYGYT
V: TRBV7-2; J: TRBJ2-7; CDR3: ASSLGAGSNEQY
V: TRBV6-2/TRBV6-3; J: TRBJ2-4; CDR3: ASSYSSGLAGGH
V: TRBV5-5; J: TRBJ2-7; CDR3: ASSLDPSGAKVEY
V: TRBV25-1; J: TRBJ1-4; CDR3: ASSESGGVLNEKLF
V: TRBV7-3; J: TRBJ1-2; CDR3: ASSLGGGANGYT
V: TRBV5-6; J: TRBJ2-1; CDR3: ASRGRGQGMHEQF
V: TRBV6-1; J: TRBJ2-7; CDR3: ASSEGDISYEQY
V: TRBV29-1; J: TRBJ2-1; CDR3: SVETTSGRTSYNEQF
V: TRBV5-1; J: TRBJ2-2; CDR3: ASSPGDRESIGELF